The T cell receptor beta chain described here comes from a study of radiation and T cells in renal cell carcinoma. The assay was immunoSEQ multiplex PCR, and TCRdb's table has in-frame clones only and misses some. This sample has 120,000 or so clones, with 81% found just once. Time point here: blood 2 weeks post-SBRT. Sample treatment: 15 Gy SBRT to primary tumor, nephrectomy 4 weeks later. This renal cell carcinoma was of the clear cell type. Germline values: CDR1 MGHRA, CDR2 YSYEKL. The V gene lost 4 bases and the J gene lost 8 bases, with 23 bases spanning the gap. This CDR3 has 16 amino acids. The sample here was blood, taken from a patient whose treatment included radiotherapy and nephrectomy. The chain couples TRBV4-1 to TRBJ1-1; no clear D. The TCR sequence derives from a man aged 50-60 years with renal cell carcinoma. DNA for the CDR3: TGCGCCAGCAGCCGGACCGTAGTTGGTCGGGGAGGAGAAGCTTTCTTT. It encodes CASSRTVVGRGGEAFF.